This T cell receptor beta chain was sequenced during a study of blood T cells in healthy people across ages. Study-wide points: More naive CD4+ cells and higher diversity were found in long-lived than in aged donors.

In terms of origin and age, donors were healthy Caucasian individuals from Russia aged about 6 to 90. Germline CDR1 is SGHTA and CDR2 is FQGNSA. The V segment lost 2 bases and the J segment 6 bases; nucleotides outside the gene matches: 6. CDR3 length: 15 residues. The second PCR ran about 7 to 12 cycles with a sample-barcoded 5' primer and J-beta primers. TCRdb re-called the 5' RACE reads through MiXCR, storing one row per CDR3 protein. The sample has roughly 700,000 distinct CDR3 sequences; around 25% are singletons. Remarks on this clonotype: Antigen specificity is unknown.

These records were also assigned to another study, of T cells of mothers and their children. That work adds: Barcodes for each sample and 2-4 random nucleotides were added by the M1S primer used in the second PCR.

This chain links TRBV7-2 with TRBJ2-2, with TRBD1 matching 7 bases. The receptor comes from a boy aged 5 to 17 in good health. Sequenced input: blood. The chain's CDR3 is CASSLLITGAGELFF. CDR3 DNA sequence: TGTGCCAGCAGCTTACTCATAACAGGGGCCGGGGAGCTGTTTTTT. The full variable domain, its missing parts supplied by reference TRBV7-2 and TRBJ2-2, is GAGVSQSPSNKVTEKGKDVELRCDPISGHTALYWYRQSLGQGLEFLIYFQGNSAPDKSGLPSDRFSAERTGGSVSTLTIQRTQQEDSAVYLCASSLLITGAGELFFGEGSRLTVL.